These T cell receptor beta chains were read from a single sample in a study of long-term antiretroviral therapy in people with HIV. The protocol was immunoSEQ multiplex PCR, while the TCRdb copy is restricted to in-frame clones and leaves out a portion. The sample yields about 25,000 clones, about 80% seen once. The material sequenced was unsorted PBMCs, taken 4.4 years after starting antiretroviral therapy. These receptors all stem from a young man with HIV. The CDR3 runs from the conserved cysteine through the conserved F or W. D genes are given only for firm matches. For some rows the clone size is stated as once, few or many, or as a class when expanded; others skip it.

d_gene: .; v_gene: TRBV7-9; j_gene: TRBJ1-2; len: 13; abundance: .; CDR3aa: CASSSGTNYGYTF; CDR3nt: TGTGCCAGCAGCTCCGGGACCAACTATGGCTACACCTTC
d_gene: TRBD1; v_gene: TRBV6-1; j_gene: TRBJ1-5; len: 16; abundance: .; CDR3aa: CASSDTVTGPYQPQHF; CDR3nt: TGTGCCAGCAGTGATACCGTGACAGGGCCCTATCAGCCCCAGCATTTT
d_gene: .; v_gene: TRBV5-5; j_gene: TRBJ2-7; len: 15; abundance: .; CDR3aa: CASSLRPSGDYEQYF; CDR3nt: TGTGCCAGCAGCCTGAGACCCTCAGGGGACTACGAGCAGTACTTC
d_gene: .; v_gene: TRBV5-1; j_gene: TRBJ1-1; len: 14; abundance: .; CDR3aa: CASSLGSEATEAFF; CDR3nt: TGCGCCAGCAGCCTAGGATCGGAGGCCACTGAAGCTTTCTTT
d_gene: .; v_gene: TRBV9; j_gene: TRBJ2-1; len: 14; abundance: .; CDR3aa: CASSGKAAYNEQFF; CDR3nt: TGTGCCAGCAGCGGGAAGGCGGCCTACAATGAGCAGTTCTTC
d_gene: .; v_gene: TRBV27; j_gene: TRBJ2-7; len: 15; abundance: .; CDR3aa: CASSQAAGMRYEQYF; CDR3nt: TGTGCCAGCAGCCAGGCGGCAGGGATGCGCTACGAGCAGTACTTC
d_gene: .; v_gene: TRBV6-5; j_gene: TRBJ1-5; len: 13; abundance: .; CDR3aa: CASSGYSNQPQHF; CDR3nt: TGTGCCAGCTCTGGGTATAGCAATCAGCCCCAGCATTTT
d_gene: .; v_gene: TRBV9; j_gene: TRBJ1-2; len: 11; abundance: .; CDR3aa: CASSTGFGYTF; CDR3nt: TGTGCCAGCAGCACAGGGTTTGGCTACACCTTC
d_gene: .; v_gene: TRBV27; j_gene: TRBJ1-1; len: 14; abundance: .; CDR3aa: CASSILGTNTEAFF; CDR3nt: TGTGCCAGCAGTATCCTAGGGACGAACACTGAAGCTTTCTTT
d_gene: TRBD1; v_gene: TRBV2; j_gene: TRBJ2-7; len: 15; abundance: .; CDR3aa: CASRTDRGASYEQYF; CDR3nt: TGTGCCAGCAGGACGGACAGGGGCGCCTCCTACGAGCAGTACTTC
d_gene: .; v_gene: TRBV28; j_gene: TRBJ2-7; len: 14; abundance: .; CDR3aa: CASSLPGRSYEQYF; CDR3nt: TGTGCCAGCAGTTTACCCGGGAGAAGCTACGAGCAGTACTTC
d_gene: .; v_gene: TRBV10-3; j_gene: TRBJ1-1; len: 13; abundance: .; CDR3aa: CAISESSGRAAFF; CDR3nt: TGTGCCATCAGTGAGTCGAGTGGCAGGGCAGCTTTCTTT
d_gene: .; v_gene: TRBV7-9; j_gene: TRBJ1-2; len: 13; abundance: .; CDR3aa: CASSTNAPYGYTF; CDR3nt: TGTGCCAGCAGCACCAACGCCCCATATGGCTACACCTTC
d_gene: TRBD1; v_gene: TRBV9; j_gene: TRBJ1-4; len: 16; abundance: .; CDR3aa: CASSVSQGAPNEKLFF; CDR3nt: TGTGCCAGCAGCGTTTCCCAGGGGGCCCCTAATGAAAAACTGTTTTTT
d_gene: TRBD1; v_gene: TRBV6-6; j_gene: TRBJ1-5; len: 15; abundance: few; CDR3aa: CASSSPDRVNQPQHF; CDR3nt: TGTGCCAGCAGTTCTCCGGACAGGGTCAATCAGCCCCAGCATTTT
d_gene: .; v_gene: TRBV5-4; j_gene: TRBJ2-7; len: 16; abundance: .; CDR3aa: CASSTTRQIPSYEQYF; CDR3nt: TGTGCCAGCAGCACAACAAGACAGATACCCTCCTACGAGCAGTACTTC
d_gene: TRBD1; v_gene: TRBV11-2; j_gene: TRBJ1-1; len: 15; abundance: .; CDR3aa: CASSPFRGPYTEAFF; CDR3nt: TGTGCCAGCAGCCCTTTTAGGGGGCCGTACACTGAAGCTTTCTTT
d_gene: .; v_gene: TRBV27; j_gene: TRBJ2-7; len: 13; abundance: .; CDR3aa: CASSLGPRNEQYF; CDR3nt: TGTGCCAGCAGTTTAGGACCAAGGAACGAGCAGTACTTC
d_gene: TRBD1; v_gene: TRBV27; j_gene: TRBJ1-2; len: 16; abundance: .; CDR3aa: CASSLFSRDSRIGYTF; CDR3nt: TGTGCCAGCAGTCTCTTTTCCCGGGACAGTCGAATCGGCTACACCTTC
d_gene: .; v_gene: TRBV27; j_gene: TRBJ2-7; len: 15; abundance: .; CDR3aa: CASRSDGGLDYEQYF; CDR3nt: TGTGCCAGCAGGTCAGACGGGGGGCTCGACTACGAGCAGTACTTC
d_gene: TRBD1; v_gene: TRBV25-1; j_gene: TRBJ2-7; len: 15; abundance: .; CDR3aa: CASSPRDRSSYEQYF; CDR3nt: TGTGCCAGCAGTCCTCGGGACAGGAGCTCCTACGAGCAGTACTTC
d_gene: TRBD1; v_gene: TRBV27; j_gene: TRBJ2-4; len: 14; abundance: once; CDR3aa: CASRTGTDLNIQYF; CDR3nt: TGTGCCAGCAGGACCGGGACAGACCTAAACATTCAGTACTTC
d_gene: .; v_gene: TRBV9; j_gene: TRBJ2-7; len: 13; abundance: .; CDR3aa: CASSARSSYEQYF; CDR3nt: TGTGCCAGCAGCGCCCGTAGCTCCTACGAGCAGTACTTC
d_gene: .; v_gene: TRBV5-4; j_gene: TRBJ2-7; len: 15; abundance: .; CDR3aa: CASSRSADSFYEQYF; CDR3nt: TGTGCCAGCAGTCGTTCCGCGGACTCCTTTTACGAGCAGTACTTC
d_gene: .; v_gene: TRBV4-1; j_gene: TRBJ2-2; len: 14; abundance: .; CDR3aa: CASSQAQGTGELFF; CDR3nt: TGCGCCAGCAGCCAAGCACAGGGCACCGGGGAGCTGTTTTTT
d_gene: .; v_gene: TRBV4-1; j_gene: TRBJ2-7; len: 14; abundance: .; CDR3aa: CASSQEASDYEQYF; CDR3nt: TGCGCCAGCAGCCAAGAGGCGTCAGACTACGAGCAGTACTTC
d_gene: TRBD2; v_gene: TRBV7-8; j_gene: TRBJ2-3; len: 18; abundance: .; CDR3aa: CASSLPELAGGPTDTQYF; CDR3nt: TGTGCCAGCAGCTTACCAGAGCTAGCGGGAGGCCCCACAGATACGCAGTATTTT
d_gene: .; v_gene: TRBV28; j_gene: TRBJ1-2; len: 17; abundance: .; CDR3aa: CASRPLGAPEGGYGYTF; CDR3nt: TGTGCCAGCAGGCCTCTGGGGGCGCCTGAGGGGGGCTATGGCTACACCTTC